The 30 T cell receptor beta chains listed next were all sequenced from one sample in a study of blood T cell repertoires in COVID-19. The repertoire was sequenced with immunoSEQ multiplex PCR; TCRdb's copy has only in-frame clones and lacks some. The table has about 270,000 clones, roughly nine tenths seen once. Sequencing used peripheral blood. Receptors were obtained from a woman younger than 45 with COVID-19, enrolled during active disease.

The rearrangement links TRBV6-5 to TRBJ1-2; unclear D gene. This CDR3 is built from 12 residues. Trimming removed 5 bases from V and 2 bases from J, with 6 bases in between. Germline V gene lookup returns CDR1 MNHEY and CDR2 SVGAGI. The DNA for the CDR3 is TGTGCCAGCAGTCAATTCAACTATGGCTACACCTTC. Translated: CASSQFNYGYTF.

This chain uses TRBV4-1 with TRBJ2-7; 9 bases are shared with TRBD2. This CDR3 is 16 amino acids long. Germline CDR1 MGHRA, CDR2 YSYEKL. Trimming removed 6 bases from V and 5 bases from J; junction bases left unmatched: 14. CDR3 DNA: TGCGCCAGCAGGAACGGAAGGCGGGGGGGCCGAGACGAGCAGTACTTC. Amino acids: CASRNGRRGGRDEQYF.

The chain links TRBV30 to TRBJ2-3, with D perhaps matching TRBD2 (5 bases). This CDR3 comprises 14 residues. Germline V gives CDR1 GTSNPN, CDR2 SVGIG (reference sequence). V was shortened by 2 bases and J by 1 base, with 10 bases between the two germline ends. Written as DNA, the CDR3 is TGTGCCTGGAGTCCGGACTGGCGCACAGATACGCAGTATTTT. Protein product: CAWSPDWRTDTQYF.

The chain has TRBV6-4 and TRBJ2-1; D perhaps matches TRBD2 (5 bases). The V and J ends lost 3 bases and 9 bases respectively, with 18 bases between them. CDR3 length: 15 amino acids. CDR1 is MRHNA and CDR2 is SNTAGT in the germline V gene. CDR3 protein: CASSDITRGKGEQFF. The CDR3 coding sequence is TGTGCCAGCAGTGATATAACTAGAGGTAAAGGTGAGCAGTTCTTC.

The chain employs TRBV11-2 and TRBJ1-1, with D perhaps matching TRBD1 (5 bases). CDR3 length: 14 amino acids. V shed 2 bases and J shed 6 bases, with 13 bases lying between them. Germline CDR1 is SGHAT and CDR2 is FQNNGV. CDR3 loop: CASSLRGIGAEAFF. In DNA, the CDR3 is TGTGCCAGCAGCTTACGGGGGATTGGGGCTGAAGCTTTCTTT.

V and J are TRBV5-1 and TRBJ2-1; 9 bases line up with TRBD1. V shed 5 bases and J 7 bases; nucleotides not matched to a gene: 7. This CDR3 is built from 14 residues. The germline CDR1 and CDR2 sequences are SGHRS and YFSETQ. CDR3 DNA: TGCGCCAGCAGGCCAGTGGACAGGGGTAATGAGCAGTTCTTC. It codes for CASRPVDRGNEQFF.

This clone was counted a few times. The chain carries TRBV5-6 and TRBJ1-1; the D gene is possibly TRBD1 (5 bases). Looked up from germline, CDR1 is SGHDT and CDR2 is YYEEEE. With 1 base removed from V and 2 bases from J, the gap between germline ends came to 9 bases. The CDR3 runs to 14 residues. This CDR3 reads CASSLWGANTEAFF. CDR3 bases: TGTGCCAGCAGCTTGTGGGGCGCCAACACTGAAGCTTTCTTT.

This clone appeared a few times. The rearrangement uses TRBV5-4 and TRBJ2-5; the D gene is possibly TRBD2 (5 bases). V gave up 5 bases and J gave up 2 bases, with 7 bases separating them. Looked up from germline, CDR1 is SGHNT and CDR2 is YYREEE (reference sequence). This CDR3 has 12 residues. CDR3 sequence reads: CASSSGQETQYF. DNA of the CDR3: TGTGCCAGCAGTTCGGGGCAAGAGACCCAGTACTTC.

The gene calls are TRBV11-2 and TRBJ1-6, with D unclear. Trimming left V 4 bases short and J 6 bases short, with 10 bases between. This CDR3 comprises 14 residues. Germline V gene sequence: CDR1 SGHAT, CDR2 FQNNGV. CDR3 amino acids: CASSSPPLNSPLHF. DNA for the CDR3: TGTGCCAGCAGCTCCCCACCACTTAATTCACCCCTCCACTTT.

The chain carries TRBV3-1 (or the pseudogene TRBV3-2) and TRBJ1-2, with no clear D. The CDR3 extends over 13 amino acids. Germline V gives CDR1 LGHDT, CDR2 YNNKEL (reference sequence). V was shortened by 3 bases and J by 7 bases, with 12 bases between the two germline ends. DNA for the CDR3: TGTGCCAGCAGCCAGAGGAGGGCCGGTGGCTACACCTTC. It is translated as CASSQRRAGGYTF.

The chain links TRBV5-6 to TRBJ1-4; D uncertain. CDR3 size: 14 residues. Germline values: CDR1 SGHDT, CDR2 YYEEEE. V lost 2 bases and J lost 4, with 9 bases in between. The CDR3 nucleotides read TGTGCCAGCAGCTTTTTGAGTGGTAATGAAAAACTGTTTTTT. It is translated as CASSFLSGNEKLFF.

The chain links TRBV19 to TRBJ2-6; tentatively, D is TRBD2 (5 bases). V lost 6 bases, J lost 2 bases, and 14 bases lay in between. The CDR3 runs 16 residues. From germline, CDR1 is LNHDA and CDR2 SQIVND (reference sequence). CDR3 protein: CASRGQDLPGANVLTF. The CDR3 nucleotides read TGTGCCAGTAGAGGGCAGGACTTGCCTGGGGCCAACGTCCTGACTTTC.

V and J are TRBV3-1 (or the pseudogene TRBV3-2) and TRBJ2-2; 11 bases are shared with TRBD2. The CDR3 is 20 residues long. V lost 2 bases and J lost 3; bases outside the gene matches: 14. Germline assignment: CDR1 LGHDT and CDR2 YNNKEL (reference sequence). Written as DNA, the CDR3 is TGTGCCAGCAGCCAATTAGTACCAGTGGGACTAGCGGCGCACACCGGGGAGCTGTTTTTT. Protein: CASSQLVPVGLAAHTGELFF.

CDR3 residues: CASSQSSGGAADTQYF. CDR3 DNA sequence: TGTGCCAGCTCACAATCTAGCGGGGGGGCCGCAGATACGCAGTATTTT. This chain joins TRBV18 and TRBJ2-3, with TRBD2 matching 12 bases. Per germline, CDR1 KGHSH and CDR2 LQKENI. J lost 4 bases, V lost 4 bases, and 6 bases had no gene match. This CDR3 spans 16 amino acids.

The chain is built from TRBV2 and TRBJ2-5; D perhaps matches TRBD2 (6 bases). This CDR3 comprises 17 residues. The V gene lost 5 bases and the J gene lost 1 base, with 20 bases spanning the gap. Germline CDR1 reads SNHLY; CDR2 reads FYNNEI. DNA of the CDR3: TGTGCCAGCAGTCCCGCCGGTCGGCGGGGTCTCCAAGAGACCCAGTACTTC. Its translation is CASSPAGRRGLQETQYF.

The gene calls are TRBV9 and TRBJ2-5, with TRBD2 matching 16 bases. The CDR3 contains 17 residues. Germline CDR1 is SGDLS and CDR2 is YYNGEE. Losses at the gene ends were 4 bases for V and 2 bases for J; bases not matched to a gene: 5. Written as DNA, the CDR3 is TGTGCCAGCAGCCGCGGGACTAGCGGGGGGGGACAAGAGACCCAGTACTTC. It is translated as CASSRGTSGGGQETQYF.

The J gene is TRBJ1-5, the V gene TRBV4-1; D unresolved. CDR1 and CDR2 (germline): MGHRA, YSYEKL. The V end was cut by 1 base, the J end by 2 bases, with 6 bases between. The CDR3 loop spans 14 amino acids. The CDR3 loop reads CASSQVAGNQPQHF. CDR3 nucleotides: TGCGCCAGCAGCCAAGTGGCGGGCAATCAGCCCCAGCATTTT.

The CDR3 sequence: CTSSQDNKKNNYGYTF. The CDR3 nucleotides read TGCACCAGCAGCCAAGATAATAAAAAAAATAACTATGGCTACACCTTC. The rearrangement links TRBV1 to TRBJ1-2. TRBV1 has pseudogene status. There are 16 residues in the CDR3.

The CDR3 protein is CASLRRQGFTGELFF. CDR3 DNA: TGTGCCAGCCTTCGCCGGCAGGGGTTCACCGGGGAGCTGTTTTTT. This sequence joins TRBV6-5 and TRBJ2-2, with D maybe TRBD1 (6 bases). Germline CDR1 reads MNHEY; CDR2 reads SVGAGI. The length of the CDR3 is 15 residues. Trimming cost V 8 bases and J 4 bases, with 17 bases left between them.

J is TRBJ2-5 and V is TRBV25-1; 10 bases align to TRBD2. The V segment lost 3 bases and the J segment 5 bases; nucleotides outside the gene matches: 9. Germline CDR1 MGHDK, CDR2 SYGVNS. The CDR3 totals 16 residues. In nucleotides, the CDR3 is TGTGCCAGCAGTGATTGGGGTCTAGCGGGGGAGGAGACCCAGTACTTC. Its translation is CASSDWGLAGEETQYF.

This sequence joins TRBV7-9 and TRBJ1-3, with D tentatively TRBD1 (6 bases). Germline CDR1 SEHNR, CDR2 FQNEAQ (reference sequence). V was shortened by 4 bases and J by 4 bases, with 23 bases between the two germline ends. The CDR3 has 18 residues. The CDR3 bases are TGTGCCAGCAGCTCCTCCCCCGGGGGGGGGCTTTCCGGAAACACCATATATTTT. It is translated as CASSSSPGGGLSGNTIYF.

This chain joins TRBV27 and TRBJ1-1; TRBD1 is a possible D gene (5 bases). CDR1 and CDR2 from the germline V gene are MNHEY and SMNVEV (reference sequence). The CDR3 has 14 amino acids. Deletions cut 0 bases from V and 1 base from J, with 6 bases between. The CDR3 region is CASSLSTANTEAFF. CDR3 in DNA: TGTGCCAGCAGTTTATCGACAGCGAACACTGAAGCTTTCTTT.

The V gene is TRBV18, the J gene TRBJ2-7, with 7 bases lining up with TRBD1. Looked up from germline, CDR1 is KGHSH and CDR2 is LQKENI. The CDR3 is 14 residues long. With V trimmed by 4 bases and J by 3 bases, 6 bases remained unmatched. The CDR3 nucleotides are TGTGCCAGCTCACACGGACAGGCCAACTACGAGCAGTACTTC. Translated, it gives CASSHGQANYEQYF.

Regarding this clone: A read error may account for a junction end that differs from germline. The chain has TRBV3-1 (or the pseudogene TRBV3-2) and TRBJ2-1, with TRBD2 matching 8 bases. The CDR3 is made up of 12 amino acids. The V gene's germline CDR1 is LGHDT and CDR2 YNNKEL (reference sequence). The CDR3 DNA sequence: TGTGCCAGCAGCCAAGGACCTCGGGGGGGGCTCTTC. Translation: CASSQGPRGGLF.

This clone was seen a single time. V gene TRBV5-1 combines with J gene TRBJ1-2, with D perhaps TRBD1 (5 bases). The CDR3 loop spans 15 amino acids. Looked up from germline, CDR1 is SGHRS and CDR2 is YFSETQ. The V and J ends lost 0 bases and 6 bases respectively, with 15 bases between them. CDR3 residues: CASSLESGGVHGYTF. CDR3 bases: TGCGCCAGCAGCTTGGAATCCGGGGGGGTTCATGGCTACACCTTC.

The chain is built from TRBV5-1 and TRBJ1-1, with 8 bases identical to TRBD1. After removal of 0 bases from V and 7 bases from J, the junction contained 2 bases not matched to a gene. The CDR3 is 13 residues long. CDR1 and CDR2 (germline): SGHRS, YFSETQ. CDR3 region: CASSLGQGIEAFF. CDR3 bases: TGCGCCAGCAGCTTGGGACAGGGGATTGAAGCTTTCTTT.

This clone was counted a few times. V gene TRBV4-1 combines with J gene TRBJ2-1; tentative D call: TRBD2 (6 bases). Deletions cut 4 bases from V and 15 bases from J, with 25 bases between. The CDR3 has 15 amino acids. Germline values: CDR1 MGHRA, CDR2 YSYEKL. The CDR3 DNA reads as TGCGCCAGCAGCCTCCCCCTCGGGCGGGGAGCCCCAACGTTCTTC. It specifies CASSLPLGRGAPTFF.

This clone has just a few counts. This chain uses TRBV10-2 with TRBJ1-6; tentative D call: TRBD1 (6 bases). V was pared by 3 bases and J by 10 bases, with 13 bases between. CDR3 length: 14 amino acids. From germline, CDR1 is WSHSY and CDR2 SAAADI. CDR3 coding DNA: TGCGCCAGCAGTGATCAGGGGATTTGGTCACCCCTCCACTTT. Protein sequence: CASSDQGIWSPLHF.

In nucleotides, the CDR3 is TGCGCCAGCAGCAACAGGGGTGGCCAGCCCCAGCATTTT. Translated, it gives CASSNRGGQPQHF. This chain connects TRBV4-1 to TRBJ1-5; the match to TRBD1 covers 7 bases. The CDR3 is 13 residues long. In germline, CDR1 is MGHRA, CDR2 YSYEKL. V lost 5 bases and J lost 7; bases outside the gene matches: 5.

This sequence joins TRBV7-6 and TRBJ2-1; 13 nucleotides line up with TRBD2. The CDR3 loop spans 15 amino acids. Losses at the gene ends were 4 bases for V and 13 bases for J; bases not matched to a gene: 10. CDR1 and CDR2 from the germline V gene are SGHVS and FNYEAQ. CDR3 sequence reads: CASSSGLAGAQPQFF. The CDR3 DNA follows: TGTGCCAGCAGCTCCGGACTAGCGGGGGCCCAGCCCCAGTTCTTC.